The 18 T cell receptor beta chains reported below all come from one sample, sequenced in a study of blood T cell repertoires in COVID-19. The method was immunoSEQ multiplex PCR; TCRdb's version includes in-frame clones alone and lacks a portion of them. In the table there are approximately 94,000 clones, roughly 87% of which are singletons. Sequencing was done on a sample of peripheral blood. The receptors were gathered from a man aged 30 to 45 in a cohort sampled during active COVID-19.

The chain combines TRBV27 with TRBJ1-5, with D uncertain. V was cut by 2 bases and J by 9 bases, with 11 bases left in between. CDR1 and CDR2 (germline): MNHEY, SMNVEV (reference sequence). The CDR3 has 13 amino acids. CDR3 DNA sequence: TGTGCCAGCAGTTTAGGAGGGCTCGGGCCCCAGCATTTT. Translation: CASSLGGLGPQHF.

J is TRBJ2-1 and V is TRBV5-1; TRBD2 matches at 12 bases. The CDR3 covers 15 residues. Germline CDR1 is SGHRS and CDR2 is YFSETQ. After removal of 5 bases from V and 8 bases from J, the junction contained 8 bases not matched to a gene. The CDR3 spells CASSPRRTSGDEQFF. The CDR3 coding sequence is TGCGCCAGCAGTCCCCGACGGACTAGCGGGGATGAGCAGTTCTTC.

This clone was observed a single time. V and J are TRBV5-1 and TRBJ2-5, with D possibly matching TRBD1 (5 bases). Germline V CDR1 and CDR2: SGHRS, YFSETQ. This CDR3 is 17 amino acids long. Deletions cut 1 base from V and 0 bases from J, with 16 bases between. Written as DNA, the CDR3 is TGCGCCAGCAGCTTGTGGTCAGGGAAGAGAAACCAAGAGACCCAGTACTTC. Translating gives CASSLWSGKRNQETQYF.

This clone was picked up a small number of times. The chain has TRBV6-4 and TRBJ1-5, with unresolved D. Trimming took off 6 bases at V and 0 bases at J, with 6 bases between the two ends. The V gene's germline CDR1 is MRHNA and CDR2 SNTAGT. The CDR3 consists of 13 residues. This chain's CDR3 is CASRGHSNQPQHF. The CDR3 region has the DNA TGTGCCAGCAGGGGCCATAGCAATCAGCCCCAGCATTTT.

This clone has a single count. V and J are TRBV9 and TRBJ1-6, with D hard to call. CDR1 SGDLS and CDR2 YYNGEE come from the germline V gene. The ends were cut back, 0 bases at V and 8 bases at J, with 9 bases in the middle. The length of the CDR3 is 14 residues. The CDR3 DNA sequence: TGTGCCAGCAGCGTAGAGGGCGGGGATTCACCCCTCCACTTT. Protein product: CASSVEGGDSPLHF.

The V and J genes are TRBV5-1 and TRBJ2-7; 8 bases are a match to TRBD2. From germline, CDR1 is SGHRS and CDR2 YFSETQ. CDR3 length: 15 residues. V lost 0 bases, J lost 2 bases, and 4 bases stayed unmatched. The CDR3 loop reads CASSLAGGLAYEQYF. CDR3 sequence (DNA): TGCGCCAGCAGCTTGGCGGGGGGGCTAGCCTACGAGCAGTACTTC.

V is TRBV6-5 and J is TRBJ1-3; the D gene is possibly TRBD1 (6 bases). Germline CDR1 reads MNHEY; CDR2 reads SVGAGI. The V end lost 7 bases, the J end lost 9 bases, and 10 bases lay between the germline ends. The length of the CDR3 is 11 residues. The CDR3 here is CASKGQTTIYF. In DNA, the CDR3 is TGTGCCAGCAAAGGACAGACCACCATATATTTT.

This clone was observed once. The rearrangement joins TRBV20-1 to TRBJ1-1; 7 nucleotides agree with TRBD1. Germline V lookup: CDR1 DFQATT, CDR2 SNEGSKA (reference sequence). V was clipped by 6 bases and J by 11 bases; unmatched bases: 6. The CDR3 is 10 residues long. CDR3 residues: CSAEGTAAFF. The CDR3 DNA reads TGCAGTGCCGAGGGGACAGCTGCTTTCTTT.

V is TRBV9 and J is TRBJ1-2; 8 bases match TRBD1. The V gene end was trimmed by 1 base and the J gene end by 4 bases; junction bases not matched to a gene: 6. Germline CDR1 reads SGDLS; CDR2 reads YYNGEE. The CDR3 totals 15 residues. CDR3 sequence reads: CASSVRPGGTYGYTF. The CDR3 nucleotides are TGTGCCAGCAGCGTACGGCCAGGGGGCACCTATGGCTACACCTTC.

This clone has only one observation. The chain links TRBV19 to TRBJ2-5; TRBD1 agrees at 12 bases. In germline, CDR1 is LNHDA, CDR2 SQIVND (reference sequence). The CDR3 sequence is 15 residues long. J lost 5 bases, V lost 5 bases, and 6 bases had no gene match. The CDR3 DNA is TGTGCCAGTAGTTCGGGACAGGGGGCCGCGGAGACCCAGTACTTC. Translating it yields CASSSGQGAAETQYF.

This chain links TRBV30 with TRBJ2-3; 7 nucleotides match TRBD2. The CDR3 has 15 residues. Looked up from germline, CDR1 is GTSNPN and CDR2 is SVGIG (reference sequence). Trimming cost V 2 bases and J 2 bases; bases outside gene matches: 7. The CDR3 coding sequence is TGTGCCTGGAGTTCATCCGGGACTAACACAGATACGCAGTATTTT. Protein: CAWSSSGTNTDTQYF.

This chain joins TRBV5-4 and TRBJ1-3, with 7 bases lining up with TRBD1. With V trimmed by 2 bases and J by 4 bases, 0 bases remained unmatched. There are 13 residues in the CDR3. Per the germline V gene, CDR1 is SGHNT and CDR2 is YYREEE (reference sequence). The CDR3 region is CASSLQGGNTIYF. The CDR3 DNA reads TGTGCCAGCAGCTTACAGGGGGGAAACACCATATATTTT.

With respect to this clone: The germline gene is not matched at one end of the junction; a read error may be the cause. V usage is TRBV2 and J usage is TRBJ2-1; 9 bases map to TRBD1. Germline CDR1 reads SNHLY; CDR2 reads FYNNEI. The CDR3 has 13 amino acids. The CDR3 sequence is CTSTGQGGGEQFF. The CDR3 bases are TGTACCAGCACGGGACAGGGAGGTGGTGAGCAGTTCTTC.

This chain joins TRBV7-2 and TRBJ2-2; D gene ambiguous. Trimming shortened V by 2 bases and J by 4 bases, and 11 bases separated the two germline ends. Germline V CDR1 and CDR2: SGHTA, FQGNSA. CDR3 size: 15 residues. The CDR3 loop is CASSLWLRGTGELFF. The CDR3 coding sequence is TGTGCCAGCAGCTTATGGCTCCGAGGCACCGGGGAGCTGTTTTTT.

The gene calls are TRBV21-1 and TRBJ1-6; TRBD1, the D gene given by the table, was not confirmed from the DNA. TRBV21-1 is classified as a pseudogene. The CDR3 runs 20 residues. The CDR3: CASSSIFLQGPSSYNSPLHF. The CDR3 nucleotides read TGTGCCAGCAGTTCAATCTTTCTCCAGGGGCCGAGCTCCTATAATTCACCCCTCCACTTT.

The V call is TRBV4-3, the J call TRBJ2-3, with 9 bases aligning to TRBD1. CDR1 LGHNA and CDR2 YSLEER come from the germline V gene. Germline trimming cut 1 base from V and 6 bases from J; bases unmatched to any gene: 8. This CDR3 has 16 residues. CDR3: CASSQGTGAGRDTQYF. CDR3 nucleotide sequence: TGCGCCAGCAGCCAAGGGACAGGGGCCGGCAGGGATACGCAGTATTTT.

The chain carries TRBV19 and TRBJ2-3; 10 bases match TRBD2. Germline V gene data show CDR1 as LNHDA and CDR2 as SQIVND (reference sequence). Germline trimming cut 3 bases from V and 0 bases from J; bases unmatched to any gene: 6. The CDR3 is 17 residues long. CDR3: CASSIRPGLASTDTQYF. The CDR3 nucleotides are TGTGCCAGTAGTATCCGCCCGGGACTAGCGAGCACAGATACGCAGTATTTT.

This clone was observed a few times. This sequence joins TRBV3-1 (or the pseudogene TRBV3-2) and TRBJ1-5; 8 positions match TRBD1. CDR1 is LGHDT and CDR2 is YNNKEL in the germline V gene (reference sequence). The CDR3 contains 18 residues. J lost 7 bases, V lost 5 bases, and 19 bases had no gene match. In nucleotides, the CDR3 is TGTGCCAGCAGCGCCGGGAGATTCGACAGGGGACGTTGGCAGCCCCAGCATTTT. Its protein product is CASSAGRFDRGRWQPQHF.